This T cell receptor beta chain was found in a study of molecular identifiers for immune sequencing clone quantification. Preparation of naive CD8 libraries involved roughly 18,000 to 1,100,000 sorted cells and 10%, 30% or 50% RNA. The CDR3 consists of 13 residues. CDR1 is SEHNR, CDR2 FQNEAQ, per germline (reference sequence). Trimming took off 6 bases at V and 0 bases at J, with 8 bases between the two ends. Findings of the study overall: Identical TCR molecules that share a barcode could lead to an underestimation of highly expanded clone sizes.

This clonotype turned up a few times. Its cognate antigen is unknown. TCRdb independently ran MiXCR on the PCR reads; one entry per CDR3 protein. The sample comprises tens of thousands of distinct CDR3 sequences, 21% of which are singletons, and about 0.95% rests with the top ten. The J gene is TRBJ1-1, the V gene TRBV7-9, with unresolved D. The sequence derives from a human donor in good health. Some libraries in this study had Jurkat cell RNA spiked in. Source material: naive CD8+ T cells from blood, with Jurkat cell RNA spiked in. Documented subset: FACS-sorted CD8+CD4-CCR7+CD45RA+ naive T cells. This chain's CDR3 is CASSQDMNTEAFF. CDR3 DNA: TGTGCCAGCAGTCAGGATATGAACACTGAAGCTTTCTTT.